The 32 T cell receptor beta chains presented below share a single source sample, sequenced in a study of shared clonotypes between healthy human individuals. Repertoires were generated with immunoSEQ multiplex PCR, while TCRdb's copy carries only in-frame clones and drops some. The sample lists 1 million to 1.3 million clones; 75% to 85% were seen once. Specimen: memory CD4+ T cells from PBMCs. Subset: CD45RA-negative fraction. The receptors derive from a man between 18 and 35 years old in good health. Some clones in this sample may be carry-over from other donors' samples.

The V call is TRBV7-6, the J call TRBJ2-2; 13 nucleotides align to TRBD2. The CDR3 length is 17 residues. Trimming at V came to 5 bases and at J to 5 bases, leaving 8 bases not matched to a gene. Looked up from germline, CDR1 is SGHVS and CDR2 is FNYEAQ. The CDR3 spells CASSGVGTSGTTGELFF. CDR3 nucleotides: TGTGCCAGCAGCGGAGTAGGGACTAGCGGGACAACCGGGGAGCTGTTTTTT.

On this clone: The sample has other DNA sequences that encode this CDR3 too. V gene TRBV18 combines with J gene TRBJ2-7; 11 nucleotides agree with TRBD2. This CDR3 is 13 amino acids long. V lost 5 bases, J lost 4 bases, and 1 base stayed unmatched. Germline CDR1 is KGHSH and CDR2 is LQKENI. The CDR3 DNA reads TGTGCCAGCTCAACTAGCGGGAGTTACGAGCAGTACTTC. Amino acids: CASSTSGSYEQYF.

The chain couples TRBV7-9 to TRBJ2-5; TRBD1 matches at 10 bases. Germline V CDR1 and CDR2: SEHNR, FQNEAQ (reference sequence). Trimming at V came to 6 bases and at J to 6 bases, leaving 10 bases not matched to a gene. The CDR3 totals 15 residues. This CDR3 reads CASSKGQGIGKTQYF. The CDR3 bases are TGTGCCAGCAGTAAGGGACAGGGGATAGGAAAGACCCAGTACTTC.

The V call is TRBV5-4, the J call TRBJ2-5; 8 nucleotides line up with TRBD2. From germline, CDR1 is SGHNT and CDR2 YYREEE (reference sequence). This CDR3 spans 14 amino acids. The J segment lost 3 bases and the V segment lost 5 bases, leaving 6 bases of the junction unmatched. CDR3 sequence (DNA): TGTGCCAGCAGTTATAGCGGGACCGAAGAGACCCAGTACTTC. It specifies CASSYSGTEETQYF.

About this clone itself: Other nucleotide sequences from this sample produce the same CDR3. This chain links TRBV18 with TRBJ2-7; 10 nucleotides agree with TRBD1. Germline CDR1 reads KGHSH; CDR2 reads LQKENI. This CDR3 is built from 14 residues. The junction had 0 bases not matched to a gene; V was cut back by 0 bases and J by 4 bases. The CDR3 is CASSPPGQGYEQYF. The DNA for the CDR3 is TGTGCCAGCTCACCACCGGGACAGGGGTACGAGCAGTACTTC.

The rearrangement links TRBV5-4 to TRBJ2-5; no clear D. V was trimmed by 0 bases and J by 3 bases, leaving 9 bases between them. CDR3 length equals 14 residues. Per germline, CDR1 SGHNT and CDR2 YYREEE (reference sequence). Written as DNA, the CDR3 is TGTGCCAGCAGCTTGGAGCCCGCGGAAGAGACCCAGTACTTC. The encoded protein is CASSLEPAEETQYF.

The CDR3, as DNA: TGTGCCAGCAGCCAGGGGACAGGGGGCCAGCCCCAGCATTTT. This gives the protein CASSQGTGGQPQHF. J is TRBJ1-5 and V is TRBV11-2; TRBD1 matches at 12 bases. Germline V gene lookup returns CDR1 SGHAT and CDR2 FQNNGV. The V segment lost 5 bases and the J segment 7 bases; nucleotides outside the gene matches: 3. The length of the CDR3 is 14 residues.

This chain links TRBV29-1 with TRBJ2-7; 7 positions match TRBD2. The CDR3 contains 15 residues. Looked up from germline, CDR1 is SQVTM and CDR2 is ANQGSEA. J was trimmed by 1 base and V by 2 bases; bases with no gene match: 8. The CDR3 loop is CSVEKHPGGSYEQYF. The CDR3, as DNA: TGCAGCGTTGAAAAACATCCGGGAGGTTCCTACGAGCAGTACTTC.

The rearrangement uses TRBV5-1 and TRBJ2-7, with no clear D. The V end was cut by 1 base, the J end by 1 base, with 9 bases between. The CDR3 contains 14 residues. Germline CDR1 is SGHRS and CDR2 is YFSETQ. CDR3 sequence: CASSLYWGSYEQYF. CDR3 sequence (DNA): TGCGCCAGCAGCTTGTATTGGGGATCCTACGAGCAGTACTTC.

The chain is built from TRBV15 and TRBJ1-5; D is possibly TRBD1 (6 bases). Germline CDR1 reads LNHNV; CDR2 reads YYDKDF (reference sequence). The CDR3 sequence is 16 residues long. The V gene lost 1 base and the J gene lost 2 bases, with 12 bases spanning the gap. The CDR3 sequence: CATSRGGQGGNQPQHF. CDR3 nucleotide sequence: TGTGCCACCAGCAGAGGGGGGCAGGGAGGCAATCAGCCCCAGCATTTT.

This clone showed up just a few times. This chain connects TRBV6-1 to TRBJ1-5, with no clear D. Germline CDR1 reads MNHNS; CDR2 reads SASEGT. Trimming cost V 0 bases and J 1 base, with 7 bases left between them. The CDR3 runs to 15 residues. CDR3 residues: CASSEATQSNQPQHF. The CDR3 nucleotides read TGTGCCAGCAGTGAAGCGACACAGAGCAATCAGCCCCAGCATTTT.

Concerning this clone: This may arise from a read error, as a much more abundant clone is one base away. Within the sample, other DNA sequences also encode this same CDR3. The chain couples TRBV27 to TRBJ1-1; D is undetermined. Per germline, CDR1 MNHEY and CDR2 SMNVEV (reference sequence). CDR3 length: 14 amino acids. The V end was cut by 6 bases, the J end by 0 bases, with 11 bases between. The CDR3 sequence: CASSLGLMNTEAFF. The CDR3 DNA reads TGTGCCAGCAGCTTGGGTTTGATGAACACTGAAGCTTTCTTT.

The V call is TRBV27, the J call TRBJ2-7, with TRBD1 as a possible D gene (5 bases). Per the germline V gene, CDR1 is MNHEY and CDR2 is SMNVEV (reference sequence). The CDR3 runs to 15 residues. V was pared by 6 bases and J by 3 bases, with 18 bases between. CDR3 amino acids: CASSTGRAAHYEQYF. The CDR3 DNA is TGTGCCAGCAGCACTGGCAGGGCAGCACACTACGAGCAGTACTTC.

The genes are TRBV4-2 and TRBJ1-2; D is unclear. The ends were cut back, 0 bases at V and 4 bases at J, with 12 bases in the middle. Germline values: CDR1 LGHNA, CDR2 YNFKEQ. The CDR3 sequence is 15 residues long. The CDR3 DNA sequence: TGTGCCAGCAGCCAAGATCCCACTCCGCTCTATGGCTACACCTTC. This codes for CASSQDPTPLYGYTF.

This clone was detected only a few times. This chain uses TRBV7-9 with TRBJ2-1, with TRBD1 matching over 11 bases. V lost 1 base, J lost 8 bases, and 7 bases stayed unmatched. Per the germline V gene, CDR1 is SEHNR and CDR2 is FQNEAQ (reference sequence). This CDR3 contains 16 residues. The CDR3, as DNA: TGTGCCAGCAGCTTAGGCGGACAGGGGGCTGGGGATGAGCAGTTCTTC. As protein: CASSLGGQGAGDEQFF. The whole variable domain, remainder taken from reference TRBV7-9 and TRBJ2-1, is DTGVSQNPRHKITKRGQNVTFRCDPISEHNRLYWYRQTLGQGPEFLTYFQNEAQLEKSRLLSDRFSAERPKGSFSTLEIQRTEQGDSAMYLCASSLGGQGAGDEQFFGPGTRLTVL.

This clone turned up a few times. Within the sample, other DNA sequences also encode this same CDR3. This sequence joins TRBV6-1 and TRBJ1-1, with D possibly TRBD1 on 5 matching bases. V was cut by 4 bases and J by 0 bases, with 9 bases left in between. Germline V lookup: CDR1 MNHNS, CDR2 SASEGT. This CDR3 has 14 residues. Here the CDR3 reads CASSVGQMNTEAFF. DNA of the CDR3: TGTGCCAGCAGTGTTGGACAAATGAACACTGAAGCTTTCTTT.

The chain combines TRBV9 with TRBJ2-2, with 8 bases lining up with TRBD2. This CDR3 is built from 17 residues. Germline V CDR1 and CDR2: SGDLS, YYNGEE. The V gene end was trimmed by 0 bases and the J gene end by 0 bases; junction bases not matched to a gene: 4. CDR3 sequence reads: CASSVDSGGANTGELFF. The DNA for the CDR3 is TGTGCCAGCAGCGTAGACTCGGGAGGGGCGAACACCGGGGAGCTGTTTTTT.

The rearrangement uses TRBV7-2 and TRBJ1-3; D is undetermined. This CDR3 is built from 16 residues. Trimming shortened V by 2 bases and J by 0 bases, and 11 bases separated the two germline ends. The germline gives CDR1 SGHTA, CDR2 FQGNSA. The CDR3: CASSLSRLNSGNTIYF. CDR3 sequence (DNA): TGTGCCAGCAGCTTAAGTAGACTGAACTCTGGAAACACCATATATTTT.

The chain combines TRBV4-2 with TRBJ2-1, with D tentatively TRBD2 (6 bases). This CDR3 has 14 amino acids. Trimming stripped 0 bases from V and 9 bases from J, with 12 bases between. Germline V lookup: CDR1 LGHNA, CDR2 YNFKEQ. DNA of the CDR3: TGTGCCAGCAGCCAAGATATGACTAGTAGTGAGCAGTTCTTC. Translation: CASSQDMTSSEQFF.

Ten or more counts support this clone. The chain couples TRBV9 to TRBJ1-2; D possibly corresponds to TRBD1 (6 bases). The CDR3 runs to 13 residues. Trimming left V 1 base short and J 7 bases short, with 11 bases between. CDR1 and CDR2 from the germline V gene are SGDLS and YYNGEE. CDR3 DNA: TGTGCCAGCAGCGTATTGGGGGCAGTTGGCTACACCTTC. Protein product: CASSVLGAVGYTF.

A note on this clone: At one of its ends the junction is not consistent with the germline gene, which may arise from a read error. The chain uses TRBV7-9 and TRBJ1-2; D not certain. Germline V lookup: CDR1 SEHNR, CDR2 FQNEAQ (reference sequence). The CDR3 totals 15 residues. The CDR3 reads CASSFLYRGLDGYTF. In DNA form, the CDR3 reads TGTGCCAGCAGCTTCCTCTACCGAGGACTGGATGGTTACACCTTC.

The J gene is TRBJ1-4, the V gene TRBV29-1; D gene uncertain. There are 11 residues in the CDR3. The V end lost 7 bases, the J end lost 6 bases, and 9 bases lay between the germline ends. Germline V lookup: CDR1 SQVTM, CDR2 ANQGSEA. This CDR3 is CSATGDEKLFF. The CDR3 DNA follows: TGCAGCGCTACCGGTGATGAAAAACTGTTTTTT.

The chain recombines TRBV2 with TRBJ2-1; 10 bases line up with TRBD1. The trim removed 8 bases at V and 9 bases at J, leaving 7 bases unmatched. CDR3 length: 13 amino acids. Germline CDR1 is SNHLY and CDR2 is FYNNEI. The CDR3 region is CASGTGVSTEQFF. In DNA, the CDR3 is TGTGCCAGCGGGACAGGGGTTTCCACTGAGCAGTTCTTC.

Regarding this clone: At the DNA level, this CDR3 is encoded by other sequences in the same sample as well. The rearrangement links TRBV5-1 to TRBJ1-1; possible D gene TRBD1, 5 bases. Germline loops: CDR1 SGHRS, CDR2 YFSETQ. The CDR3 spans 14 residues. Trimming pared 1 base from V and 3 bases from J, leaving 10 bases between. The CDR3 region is CASSLSRADTEAFF. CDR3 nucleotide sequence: TGCGCCAGCAGCTTGAGCAGGGCGGACACTGAAGCTTTCTTT.

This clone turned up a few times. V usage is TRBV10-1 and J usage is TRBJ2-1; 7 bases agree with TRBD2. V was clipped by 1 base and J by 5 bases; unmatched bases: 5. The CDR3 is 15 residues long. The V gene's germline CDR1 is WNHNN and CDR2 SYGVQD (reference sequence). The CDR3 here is CASSELGGPDNEQFF. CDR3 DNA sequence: TGCGCCAGCAGTGAGTTGGGAGGGCCCGACAATGAGCAGTTCTTC.

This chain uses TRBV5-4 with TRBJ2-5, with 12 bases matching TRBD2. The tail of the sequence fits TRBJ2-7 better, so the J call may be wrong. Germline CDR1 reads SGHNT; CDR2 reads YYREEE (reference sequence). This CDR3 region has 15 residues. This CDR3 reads CASSWASGRGYEQYF. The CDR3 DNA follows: TGTGCCAGCAGCTGGGCTAGCGGGAGGGGATACGAGCAGTACTTC.

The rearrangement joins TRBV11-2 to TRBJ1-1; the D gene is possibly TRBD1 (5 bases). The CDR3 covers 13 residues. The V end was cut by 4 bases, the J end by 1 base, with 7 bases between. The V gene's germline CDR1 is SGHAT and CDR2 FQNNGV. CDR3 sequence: CASSWGGNTEAFF. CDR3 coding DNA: TGTGCCAGCAGCTGGGGCGGGAACACTGAAGCTTTCTTT.

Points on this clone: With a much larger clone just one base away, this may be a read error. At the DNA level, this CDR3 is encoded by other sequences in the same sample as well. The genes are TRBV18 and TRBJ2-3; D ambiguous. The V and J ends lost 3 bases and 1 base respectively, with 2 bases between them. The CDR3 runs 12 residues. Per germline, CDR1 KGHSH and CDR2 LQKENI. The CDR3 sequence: CASSPGTDTQYF. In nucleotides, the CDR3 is TGTGCCAGCTCACCCGGCACAGATACGCAGTATTTT.

CDR3 in amino acids: CASSLGFTDTQYF. The DNA of the CDR3 is TGTGCCAGCAGCTTAGGCTTTACAGATACGCAGTATTTT. This chain links TRBV11-3 with TRBJ2-3; D unresolved. Per germline, CDR1 SGHNT and CDR2 YENEEA. V lost 1 base to trimming and J lost 3 bases, with 5 bases between them. The CDR3 has 13 amino acids.

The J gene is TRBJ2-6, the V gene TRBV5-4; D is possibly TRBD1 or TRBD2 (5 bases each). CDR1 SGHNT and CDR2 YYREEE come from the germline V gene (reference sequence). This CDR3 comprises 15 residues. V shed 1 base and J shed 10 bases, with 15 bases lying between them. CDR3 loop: CASSLLTGTVNVLTF. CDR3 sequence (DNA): TGTGCCAGCAGCTTGTTAACCGGGACCGTAAACGTCCTGACTTTC. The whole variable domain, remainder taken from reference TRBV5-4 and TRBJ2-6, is ETGVTQSPTHLIKTRGQQVTLRCSSQSGHNTVSWYQQALGQGPQFIFQYYREEENGRGNFPPRFSGLQFPNYSSELNVNALELDDSALYLCASSLLTGTVNVLTFGAGSRLTVL.

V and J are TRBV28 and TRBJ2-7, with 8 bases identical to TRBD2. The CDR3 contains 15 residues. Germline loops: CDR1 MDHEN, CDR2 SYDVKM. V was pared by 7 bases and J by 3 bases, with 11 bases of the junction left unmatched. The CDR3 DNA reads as TGTGCCAGCACCACTCATGGACTAGCAAGCTACGAGCAGTACTTC. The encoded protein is CASTTHGLASYEQYF. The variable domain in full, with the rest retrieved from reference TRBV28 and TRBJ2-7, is DVKVTQSSRYLVKRTGEKVFLECVQDMDHENMFWYRQDPGLGLRLIYFSYDVKMKEKGDIPEGYSVSREKKERFSLILESASTNQTSMYLCASTTHGLASYEQYFGPGTRLTVT.

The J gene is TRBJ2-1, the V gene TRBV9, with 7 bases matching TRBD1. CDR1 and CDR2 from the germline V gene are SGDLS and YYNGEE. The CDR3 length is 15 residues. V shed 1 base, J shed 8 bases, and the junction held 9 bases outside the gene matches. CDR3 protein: CASSVFPRGQHEQFF. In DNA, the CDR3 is TGTGCCAGCAGCGTATTCCCCCGGGGACAGCATGAGCAGTTCTTC.